This TCR beta chain was found in a study of blood T cell repertoires in COVID-19. In the original processing: For nucleated cells, counts were estimated from reference gene primer amplification. Clones were read by immunoSEQ multiplex PCR, and TCRdb kept only the in-frame ones, dropping some. D and trimming were read from the DNA, whereas the V and J calls and clone size are those reported in that table. The sample has around 400,000 clones, about nine tenths seen once. The CDR3 spans 15 residues. Germline lookup yields CDR1 SGDLS and CDR2 YYNGEE. Trimming removed 4 bases from V and 3 bases from J; junction bases left unmatched: 9. Living in 24 US areas, the participants were between roughly 18 and 90 years of age. Donors were grouped by their self-reported clinical history. Two negative PCRs, clearance, or symptom resolution had been documented for recovered Cohort 3 donors.

The receptor was derived from a woman aged 25 to 39 who had recovered from COVID-19. Sequencing used PBMCs or T cells enriched from blood (not recorded which). The genes are TRBV9 and TRBJ2-7, with 8 bases that match TRBD1. The chain's CDR3 is CASSPHHGTGYEQYF. Here the CDR3 DNA reads TGTGCCAGCAGCCCTCACCACGGGACAGGCTACGAGCAGTACTTC.